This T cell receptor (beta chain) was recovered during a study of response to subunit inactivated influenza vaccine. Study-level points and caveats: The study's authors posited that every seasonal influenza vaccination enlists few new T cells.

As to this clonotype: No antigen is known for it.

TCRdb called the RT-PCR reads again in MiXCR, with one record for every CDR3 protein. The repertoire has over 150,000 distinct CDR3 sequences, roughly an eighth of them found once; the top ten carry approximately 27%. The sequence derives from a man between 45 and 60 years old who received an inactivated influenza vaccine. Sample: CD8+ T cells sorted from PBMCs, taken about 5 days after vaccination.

CDR3 nucleotide sequence: TGTGCCAGCAGCAATAGCGGGAGTTACTACAATGAGCAGTTCTTC. The encoded protein is CASSNSGSYYNEQFF. This chain uses TRBV9 with TRBJ2-1, with 9 bases lining up with TRBD2. With V trimmed by 4 bases and J by 3 bases, 5 bases remained unmatched. The CDR3 is 15 residues long. CDR1 is SGDLS, CDR2 YYNGEE, per germline.